Below are 8 T cell receptor beta chains sequenced from a single sample in a study of regulatory T cells in long-lasting Graves disease. The time point is: persistent/refractory GD, antithyroid drugs over 5 years with positive TRAb. From RNA extracted from PBMCs, the TCR library was made. Assembly of TCR beta libraries relied on iRepertoire HTBI primers together with Arm-PCR of CDR3 regions. TCRdb ran MiXCR on the multiplex PCR reads and lists one entry per CDR3 protein. This sample carries under 350,000 distinct CDR3 sequences, approximately 20% of them seen once, and the ten largest clones take roughly three fifths. This sample comprised peripheral blood mononuclear cells (PBMCs), obtained when the disease was refractory, from a patient treated with antithyroid drugs. Receptors were obtained from a female donor with Graves disease.

This clonotype was counted at least ten times. The rearrangement joins TRBV11-2 to TRBJ1-2, with D unresolved. CDR1 is SGHAT and CDR2 is FQNNGV in the germline V gene. This CDR3 is 14 amino acids long. Trimming pared 2 bases from V and 6 bases from J, leaving 13 bases between. DNA of the CDR3: TGTGCCAGCAGCTTATCAGGTTCGACTGATGGCTACACCTTC. Amino acids: CASSLSGSTDGYTF.

On this clonotype itself: One base away lies a much larger clone, so this may be a sequencing read error. This likely comes from a read error, as the CDR3 has no conserved phenylalanine or tryptophan at its end. The rearrangement joins TRBV12-3 or TRBV12-4 to TRBJ2-7; 7 positions agree with TRBD1. The trim removed 3 bases at V and 7 bases at J, leaving 9 bases unmatched. The CDR3 runs to 14 residues. As DNA, the CDR3 is TGTGCCAGCAGTTTTTCAGGGGGAATTGGGGAGCAGTACTCC. This sequence encodes CASSFSGGIGEQYS.

The rearrangement links TRBV4-1 to TRBJ1-3, with 8 bases matching TRBD1. V trimming: 4 bases; J trimming: 2 bases; junction bases outside the gene matches: 4. Germline V gives CDR1 MGHRA, CDR2 YSYEKL. The CDR3 is 15 residues long. This CDR3 reads CASSLRTGPGNTIYF. DNA for the CDR3: TGCGCCAGCAGCCTTCGGACAGGGCCTGGAAACACCATATATTTT.

In the case of this clonotype: A much larger clone sits a single nucleotide away, making a read error possible. The chain is built from TRBV6-9 and TRBJ1-2; D is ambiguous. Germline-derived CDR1 and CDR2 are MNHGY and SVAAGI. CDR3 length equals 16 residues. CDR3 sequence reads: CASSYSGGGEGGGYAF. For the CDR3, the DNA is TGTGCCAGCAGTTACTCAGGAGGAGGTGAAGGTGGAGGCTACGCCTTC.

The table lists this clonotype with many counts. The genes are TRBV28 and TRBJ2-7; D possibly corresponds to TRBD1 (6 bases). Germline V CDR1 and CDR2: MDHEN, SYDVKM. The CDR3 is 17 residues long. Trimming cost V 7 bases and J 4 bases, with 26 bases left between them. This CDR3 is CASTYDRTERPGYEQYF. CDR3 bases: TGTGCCAGCACTTATGACAGGACGGAGCGCCCCGGGTACGAGCAGTACTTC.

The gene calls are TRBV5-6 and TRBJ1-1; D gene ambiguous. The CDR3 length is 14 residues. Per the germline V gene, CDR1 is SGHDT and CDR2 is YYEEEE. The V and J ends lost 4 bases and 0 bases respectively, with 10 bases between them. CDR3 DNA: TGTGCCAGCAGCCCTCAATCGGTGAACACTGAAGCTTTCTTT. Residues: CASSPQSVNTEAFF.

This clonotype was recorded many times. The CDR3 reads CASSDEGMDNQPQHF. CDR3 nucleotides: TGTGCCAGCAGTGATGAGGGGATGGACAATCAGCCCCAGCATTTT. The rearrangement links TRBV2 to TRBJ1-5; weak D call: TRBD1 (5 bases). The CDR3 sequence is 15 residues long. Germline-derived CDR1 and CDR2 are SNHLY and FYNNEI. Trimming took off 3 bases at V and 3 bases at J, with 12 bases between the two ends.

This clonotype was seen many times. The chain employs TRBV29-1 and TRBJ1-1, with unresolved D. Germline V gene sequence: CDR1 SQVTM, CDR2 ANQGSEA. V gave up 7 bases and J gave up 5 bases, with 17 bases separating them. This CDR3 is built from 13 residues. For the CDR3, the DNA is TGCAGCGCCGGCCGAGCGGTAACGACTGAAGCTTTCTTT. The encoded protein is CSAGRAVTTEAFF.